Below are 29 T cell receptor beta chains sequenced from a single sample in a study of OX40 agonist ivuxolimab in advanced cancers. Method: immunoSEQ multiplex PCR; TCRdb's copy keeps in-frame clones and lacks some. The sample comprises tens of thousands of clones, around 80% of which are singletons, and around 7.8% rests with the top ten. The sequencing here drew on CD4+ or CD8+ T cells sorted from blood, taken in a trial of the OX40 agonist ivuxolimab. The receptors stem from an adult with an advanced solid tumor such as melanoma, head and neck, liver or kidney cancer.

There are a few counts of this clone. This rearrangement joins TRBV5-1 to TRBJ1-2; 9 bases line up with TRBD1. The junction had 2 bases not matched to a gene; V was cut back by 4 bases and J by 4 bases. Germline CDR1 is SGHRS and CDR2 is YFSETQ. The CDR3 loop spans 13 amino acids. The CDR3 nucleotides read TGCGCCAGCAGCCGGGACAGGGCCTATGGCTACACCTTC. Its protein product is CASSRDRAYGYTF.

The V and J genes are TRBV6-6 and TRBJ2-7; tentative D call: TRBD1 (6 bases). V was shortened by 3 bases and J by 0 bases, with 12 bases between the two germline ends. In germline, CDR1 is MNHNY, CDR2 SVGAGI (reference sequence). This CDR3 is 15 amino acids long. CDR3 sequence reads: CASSYSRQASYEQYF. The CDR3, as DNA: TGTGCCAGCAGTTATTCAAGACAGGCCTCCTACGAGCAGTACTTC.

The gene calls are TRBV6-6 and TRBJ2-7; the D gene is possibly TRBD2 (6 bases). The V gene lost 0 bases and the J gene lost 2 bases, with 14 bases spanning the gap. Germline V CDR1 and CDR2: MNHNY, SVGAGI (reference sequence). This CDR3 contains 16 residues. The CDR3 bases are TGTGCCAGCAGTTACTCAAAGGGACTCTACCCCTACGAGCAGTACTTC. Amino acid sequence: CASSYSKGLYPYEQYF.

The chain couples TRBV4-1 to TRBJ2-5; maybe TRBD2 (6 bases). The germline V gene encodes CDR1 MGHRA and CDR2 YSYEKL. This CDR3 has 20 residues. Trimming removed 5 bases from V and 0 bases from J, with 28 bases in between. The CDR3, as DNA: TGCGCCAGCAGCTCTAGTACCACTAGCTACCAAGCCAGCGACCAAGAGACCCAGTACTTC. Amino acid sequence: CASSSSTTSYQASDQETQYF.

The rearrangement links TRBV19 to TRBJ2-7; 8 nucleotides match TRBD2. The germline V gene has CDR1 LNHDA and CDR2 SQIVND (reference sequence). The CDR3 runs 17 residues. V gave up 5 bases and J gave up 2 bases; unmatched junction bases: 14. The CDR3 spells CASSWANSGDSPYEQYF. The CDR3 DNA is TGTGCCAGTAGTTGGGCGAATAGCGGGGACTCTCCCTACGAGCAGTACTTC. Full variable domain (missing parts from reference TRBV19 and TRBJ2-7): DGGITQSPKYLFRKEGQNVTLSCEQNLNHDAMYWYRQDPGQGLRLIYYSQIVNDFQKGDIAEGYSVSREKKESFPLTVTSAQKNPTAFYLCASSWANSGDSPYEQYFGPGTRLTVT.

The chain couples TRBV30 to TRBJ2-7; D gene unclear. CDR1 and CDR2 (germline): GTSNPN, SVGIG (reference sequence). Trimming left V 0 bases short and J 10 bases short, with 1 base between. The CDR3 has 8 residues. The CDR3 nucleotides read TGTGCCTGGAGTGTACAGTACTTC. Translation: CAWSVQYF.

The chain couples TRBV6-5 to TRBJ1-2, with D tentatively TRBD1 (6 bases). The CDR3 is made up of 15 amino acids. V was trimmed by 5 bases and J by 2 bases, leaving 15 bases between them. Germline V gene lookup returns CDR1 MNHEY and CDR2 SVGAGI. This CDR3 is CASSPFPGGNYGYTF. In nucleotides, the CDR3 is TGTGCCAGCAGTCCCTTCCCGGGGGGCAACTATGGCTACACCTTC.

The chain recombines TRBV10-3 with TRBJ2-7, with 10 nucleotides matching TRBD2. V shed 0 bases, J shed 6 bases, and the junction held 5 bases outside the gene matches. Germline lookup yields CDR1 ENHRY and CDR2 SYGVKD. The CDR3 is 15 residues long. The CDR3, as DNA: TGTGCCATCAGTGAGTCGGCTAGCGGGAGATCCGAGCAGTACTTC. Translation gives CAISESASGRSEQYF.

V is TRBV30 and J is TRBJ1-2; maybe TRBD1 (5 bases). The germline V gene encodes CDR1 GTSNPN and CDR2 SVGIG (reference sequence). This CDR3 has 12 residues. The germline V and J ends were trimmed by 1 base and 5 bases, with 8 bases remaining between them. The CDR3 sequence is CAWSGGEYGYTF. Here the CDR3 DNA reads TGTGCCTGGAGTGGGGGGGAGTATGGCTACACCTTC.

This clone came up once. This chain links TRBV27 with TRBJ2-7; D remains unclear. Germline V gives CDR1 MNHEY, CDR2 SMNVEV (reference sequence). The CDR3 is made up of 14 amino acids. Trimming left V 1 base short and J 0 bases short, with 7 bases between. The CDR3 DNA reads TGTGCCAGCAGTTTATGGGGAAGCTCCTACGAGCAGTACTTC. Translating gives CASSLWGSSYEQYF.

The DNA for the CDR3 is TGTGCCAGCAGCGTTACCCAGGTTTACACAGATACGCAGTATTTT. Its protein is CASSVTQVYTDTQYF. The chain couples TRBV9 to TRBJ2-3; D is unresolved. Germline V CDR1 and CDR2: SGDLS, YYNGEE. V gave up 2 bases and J gave up 2 bases, with 12 bases separating them. The CDR3 spans 15 residues.

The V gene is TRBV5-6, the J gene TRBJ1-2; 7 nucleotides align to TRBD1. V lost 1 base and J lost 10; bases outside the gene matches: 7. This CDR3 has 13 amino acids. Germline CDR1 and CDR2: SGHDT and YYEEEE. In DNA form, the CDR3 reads TGTGCCAGCAGCTTGTCGACAGGGAGGTCCTACACCTTC. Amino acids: CASSLSTGRSYTF.

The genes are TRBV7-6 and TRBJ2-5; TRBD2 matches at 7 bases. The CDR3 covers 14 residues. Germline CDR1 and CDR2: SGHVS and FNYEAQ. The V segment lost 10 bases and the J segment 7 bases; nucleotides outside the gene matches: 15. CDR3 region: CATQSGTLIGTQYF. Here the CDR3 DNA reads TGTGCCACCCAGAGCGGGACCCTAATCGGGACCCAGTACTTC.

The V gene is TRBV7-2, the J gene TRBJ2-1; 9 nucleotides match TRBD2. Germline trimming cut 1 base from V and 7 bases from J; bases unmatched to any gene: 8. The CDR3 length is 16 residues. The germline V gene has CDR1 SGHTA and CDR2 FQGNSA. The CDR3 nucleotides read TGTGCCAGCAGCTTAGGAGCGGGAGGCCCCGCTAATGAGCAGTTCTTC. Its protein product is CASSLGAGGPANEQFF.

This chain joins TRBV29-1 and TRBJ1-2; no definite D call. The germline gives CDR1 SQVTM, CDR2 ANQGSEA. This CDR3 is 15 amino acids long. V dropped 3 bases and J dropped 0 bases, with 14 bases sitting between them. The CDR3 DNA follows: TGCAGCGTTGATCTGGCATCCAGAGCTAACTATGGCTACACCTTC. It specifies CSVDLASRANYGYTF.

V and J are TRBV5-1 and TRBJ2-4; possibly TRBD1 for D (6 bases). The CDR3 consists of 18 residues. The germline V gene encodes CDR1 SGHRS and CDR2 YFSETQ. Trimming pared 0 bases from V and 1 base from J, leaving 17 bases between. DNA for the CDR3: TGCGCCAGCAGCTTGGTCCTAGGGGGAGATGGTGCCAAAAACATTCAGTACTTC. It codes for CASSLVLGGDGAKNIQYF.

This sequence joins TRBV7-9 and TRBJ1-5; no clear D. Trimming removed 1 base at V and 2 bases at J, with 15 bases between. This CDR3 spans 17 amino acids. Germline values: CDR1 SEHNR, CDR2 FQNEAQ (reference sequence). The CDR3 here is CASSLDRAKEGNQPQHF. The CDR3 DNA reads TGTGCCAGCAGCTTAGATCGCGCAAAAGAGGGCAATCAGCCCCAGCATTTT.

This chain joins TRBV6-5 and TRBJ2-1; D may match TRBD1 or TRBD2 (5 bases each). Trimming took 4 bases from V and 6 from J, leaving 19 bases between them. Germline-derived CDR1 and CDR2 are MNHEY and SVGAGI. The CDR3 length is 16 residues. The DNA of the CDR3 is TGTGCCAGCAGTTCTCAAACTAGACGGGGACGCAATGAGCAGTTCTTC. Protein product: CASSSQTRRGRNEQFF.

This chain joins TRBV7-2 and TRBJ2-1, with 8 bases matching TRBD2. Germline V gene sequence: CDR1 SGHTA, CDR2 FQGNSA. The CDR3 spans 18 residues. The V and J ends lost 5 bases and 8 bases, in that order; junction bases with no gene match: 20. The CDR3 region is CASSGKGEQRGIRDEQFF. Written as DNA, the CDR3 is TGTGCCAGCAGCGGGAAAGGGGAACAGCGGGGGATTAGAGATGAGCAGTTCTTC.

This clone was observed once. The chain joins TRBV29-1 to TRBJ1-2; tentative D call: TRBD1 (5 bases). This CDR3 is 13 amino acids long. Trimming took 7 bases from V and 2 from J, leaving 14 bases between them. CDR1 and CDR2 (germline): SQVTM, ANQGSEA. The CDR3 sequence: CSGGPRVNYGYTF. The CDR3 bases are TGCAGCGGGGGACCCAGGGTAAACTATGGCTACACCTTC.

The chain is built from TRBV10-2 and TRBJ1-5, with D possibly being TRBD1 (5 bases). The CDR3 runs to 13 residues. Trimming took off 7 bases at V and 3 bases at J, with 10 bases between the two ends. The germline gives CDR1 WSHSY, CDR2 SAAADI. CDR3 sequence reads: CASNRQFNQPQHF. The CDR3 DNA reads TGCGCCAGCAATCGACAGTTCAATCAGCCCCAGCATTTT.

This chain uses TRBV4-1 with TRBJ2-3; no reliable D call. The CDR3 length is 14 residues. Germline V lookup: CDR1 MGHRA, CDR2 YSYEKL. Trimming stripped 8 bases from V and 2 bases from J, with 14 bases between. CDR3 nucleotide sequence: TGCGCCAGCGGCTGGCCGGGCCCCACAGATACGCAGTATTTT. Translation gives CASGWPGPTDTQYF.

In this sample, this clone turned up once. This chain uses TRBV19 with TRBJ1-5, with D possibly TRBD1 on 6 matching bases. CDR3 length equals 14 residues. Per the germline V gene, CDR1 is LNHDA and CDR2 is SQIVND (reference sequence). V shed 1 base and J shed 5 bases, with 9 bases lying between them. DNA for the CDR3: TGTGCCAGTAGTATAGGGGACAACGATCAGCCCCAGCATTTT. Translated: CASSIGDNDQPQHF. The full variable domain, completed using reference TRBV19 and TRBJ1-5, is DGGITQSPKYLFRKEGQNVTLSCEQNLNHDAMYWYRQDPGQGLRLIYYSQIVNDFQKGDIAEGYSVSREKKESFPLTVTSAQKNPTAFYLCASSIGDNDQPQHFGDGTRLSIL.

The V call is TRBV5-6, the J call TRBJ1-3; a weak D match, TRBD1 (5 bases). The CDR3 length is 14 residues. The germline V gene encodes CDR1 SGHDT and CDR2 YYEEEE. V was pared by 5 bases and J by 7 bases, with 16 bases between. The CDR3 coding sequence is TGTGCCAGCAGTCGTGTAGGGGCTGCGAACACCATATATTTT. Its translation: CASSRVGAANTIYF.

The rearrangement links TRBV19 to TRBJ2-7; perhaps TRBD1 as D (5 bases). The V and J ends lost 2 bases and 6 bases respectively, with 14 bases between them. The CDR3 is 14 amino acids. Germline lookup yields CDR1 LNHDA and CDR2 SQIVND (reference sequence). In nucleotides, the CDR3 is TGTGCCAGTAGTATAATGGGCAGGGCCGGCGAGCAGTACTTC. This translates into CASSIMGRAGEQYF.

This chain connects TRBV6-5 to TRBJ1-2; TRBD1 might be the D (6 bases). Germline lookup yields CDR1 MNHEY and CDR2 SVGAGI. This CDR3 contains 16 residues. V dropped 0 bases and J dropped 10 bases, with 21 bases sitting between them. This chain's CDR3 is CASSYSNRLTGSVYTF. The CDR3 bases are TGTGCCAGCAGTTACTCGAATCGGTTAACAGGGTCCGTCTACACCTTC.

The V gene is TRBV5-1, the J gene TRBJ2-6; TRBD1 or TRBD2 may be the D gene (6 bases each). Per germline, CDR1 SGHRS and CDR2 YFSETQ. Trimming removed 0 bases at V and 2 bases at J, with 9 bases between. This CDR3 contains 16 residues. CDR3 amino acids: CASSLVGGPGANVLTF. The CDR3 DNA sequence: TGCGCCAGCAGCTTGGTTGGGGGGCCTGGGGCCAACGTCCTGACTTTC.

The chain's CDR3 is CASSQEVRRAKNIQYF. CDR3 nucleotides: TGCGCCAGCAGCCAAGAGGTCCGGCGAGCCAAAAACATTCAGTACTTC. The rearrangement joins TRBV4-3 to TRBJ2-4; unclear D gene. The length of the CDR3 is 16 residues. Per the germline V gene, CDR1 is LGHNA and CDR2 is YSLEER. V shed 0 bases and J shed 0 bases, with 9 bases lying between them.

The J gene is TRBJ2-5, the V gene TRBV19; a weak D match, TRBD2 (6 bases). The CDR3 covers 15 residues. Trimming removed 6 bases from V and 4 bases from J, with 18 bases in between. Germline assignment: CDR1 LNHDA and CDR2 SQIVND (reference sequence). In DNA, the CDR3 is TGTGCCAGTAGCATACCTAACGCGGGGATAGAGACCCAGTACTTC. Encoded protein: CASSIPNAGIETQYF.